These T cell receptor beta chains were read from a single sample in a study of CD8+ T cells in alopecia areata. The assay was immunoSEQ multiplex PCR, and TCRdb's table has in-frame clones only and misses some. The sample has about 150,000 clones; about 51% are singletons. Specimen: CD8+ T cells sorted from blood, collected at week 0. These receptor sequences come from a human donor with alopecia areata. Both conserved end residues are part of each CDR3. Fields, in order: CDR3 DNA, CDR3 protein, clone size, J gene, D gene, V gene. The D gene is left open where the match is weak. The size entry is marked missing in some rows and otherwise reads once, few, many or a size class.

TGTGCCAGCAGCTCATCAGATACGCAGTATTTT	CASSSSDTQYF	NA	TRBJ2-3	NA	TRBV7-9
TGCGCCAGCAGCCAAGAACGACAGGCCTATGGCTACACCTTC	CASSQERQAYGYTF	NA	TRBJ1-2	NA	TRBV4-3
TGCGCCAGCAGCTTGGGAGACAGGGTACCGTATTTT	CASSLGDRVPYF	few	TRBJ2-3	TRBD1	TRBV5-1
TGTGCCAGCAGCCGCATGAACACCGGGGAGCTGTTTTTT	CASSRMNTGELFF	NA	TRBJ2-2	NA	TRBV14
TGTGCCAGCAGTGAAGCCGGGACTGACTCCTACGAGCAGTACTTC	CASSEAGTDSYEQYF	NA	TRBJ2-7	NA	TRBV2
TGTGCCAGCTCACCAGGGACCCAAGAGACCCAGTACTTC	CASSPGTQETQYF	NA	TRBJ2-5	NA	TRBV18
TGTGCCAGCAGCTTATTCCCCAGACAAGAGACCCAGTACTTC	CASSLFPRQETQYF	few	TRBJ2-5	NA	TRBV7-6
TGTGCCAGCAGCCCCTTTTCTGATTCAGATACGCAGTATTTT	CASSPFSDSDTQYF	NA	TRBJ2-3	NA	TRBV9
TGTGCCAGCAGCCCTATGCAGGGAGGTGGCTACACCTTC	CASSPMQGGGYTF	NA	TRBJ1-2	NA	TRBV27
TGTGCTAGTGGTTTGGGGATCGGCACCTTC	CASGLGIGTF	NA	TRBJ1-2	NA	TRBV12-5
TGTGCCAGCGATGTCTCGGGACAGGGTAACGAAAAACTGTTTTTT	CASDVSGQGNEKLFF	NA	TRBJ1-4	TRBD1	TRBV2
TGTGCCAGCAGCTTAATCGGGGGGAACACTGAAGCTTTCTTT	CASSLIGGNTEAFF	few	TRBJ1-1	NA	TRBV7-9
TGCAGCGTTGGTCGCCAGGGGTCCAACGAGCAGTACTTC	CSVGRQGSNEQYF	few	TRBJ2-7	NA	TRBV29-1
TGTGCCAGCAGCTTGAGTACCGGGGAGCTGTTTTTT	CASSLSTGELFF	NA	TRBJ2-2	NA	TRBV7-9
TGTGCCATCCAGGGCAGGGGGCGTCTAGACGAGCAGTACTTC	CAIQGRGRLDEQYF	few	TRBJ2-7	TRBD1	TRBV10-3
TGTGCCAGCAGCTCCAAACACCGAACACAGGGGGCATACGAGCAGTACTTC	CASSSKHRTQGAYEQYF	few	TRBJ2-7	TRBD1	TRBV11-2
TGTGCCAGCAGCCCGCAGGGTTACGAGCAGTACTTC	CASSPQGYEQYF	few	TRBJ2-7	NA	TRBV9
NA	CASSQDPLWDTGELFF	NA	TRBJ2-2	NA	TRBV14
TGTGCCTGGATAGACGGAACCCGCAGGGCCATCTTT	CAWIDGTRRAIF	NA	TRBJ1-1	NA	TRBV30
TGTGCCAGCAGTTACCAAGCAGGGCGGAATGAGCAGTTCTTC	CASSYQAGRNEQFF	few	TRBJ2-1	NA	TRBV6-5
TGTGCCAGCAGTTTGACAGGGGTCGCACCCCTCCACTTT	CASSLTGVAPLHF	NA	TRBJ1-6	TRBD1	TRBV27
TGTGCCTGGAGGTCCCGGGACAGGACATTTACGGATACGCAGTATTTT	CAWRSRDRTFTDTQYF	once	TRBJ2-3	TRBD1	TRBV30
TGCAGCGTTGAAGTATTACGGAACTCTGGGGCCAACGTCCTGACTTTC	CSVEVLRNSGANVLTF	NA	TRBJ2-6	NA	TRBV29-1
TGTGCCAGCACCAGGAGGGTGGGGAAGTTGGGTGAGCAGTTCTTC	CASTRRVGKLGEQFF	NA	TRBJ2-1	NA	TRBV7-3
TGTGCCAGCAGCTGGTTAGCGGGGGCCACAGATACGCAGTATTTT	CASSWLAGATDTQYF	NA	TRBJ2-3	TRBD2	TRBV7-3
TGTGCCAGCAGTGCCGTTGGGAGGGGTTACCGTATGAATGAGCAGTTCTTC	CASSAVGRGYRMNEQFF	NA	TRBJ2-1	TRBD2	TRBV25-1
TGTGCCAGCAGTTCTCCTCTGCGGGGTGCACCCCAGTTCTTC	CASSSPLRGAPQFF	few	TRBJ2-1	NA	TRBV5-6
TGTGCCAGCAGTTTCCACCAACAGGGGGGTAACTATGGCTACACCTTC	CASSFHQQGGNYGYTF	NA	TRBJ1-2	TRBD1	TRBV27
TGTGCCAGCAGCGCTAAACAGGGGGCGGTCACTGAAGCTTTCTTT	CASSAKQGAVTEAFF	NA	TRBJ1-1	TRBD1	TRBV9
TGTGCCAGCAGCTTAGATTCGGGGTCCACAGATACGCAGTATTTT	CASSLDSGSTDTQYF	NA	TRBJ2-3	NA	TRBV11-3
TGTGCCACCAGCAGAGATGGGGGGAATAGCAATCAGCCCCAGCATTTT	CATSRDGGNSNQPQHF	NA	TRBJ1-5	NA	TRBV15
TGTGCCAGCAGTTACATAACCCAAGAGACCCAGTACTTC	CASSYITQETQYF	NA	TRBJ2-5	NA	TRBV6-6
TGTGCCAGCAGCTCCCGGTTAGGGGGCATCTACGAGCAGTACTTC	CASSSRLGGIYEQYF	NA	TRBJ2-7	TRBD1	TRBV7-9
TGCGCCAGCAGTACAGGGTCTGAAGCTTTCTTT	CASSTGSEAFF	few	TRBJ1-1	NA	TRBV10-2
TGTGCCAGCAGGTACCCGGGACAGTCCTACGAGCAGTACTTC	CASRYPGQSYEQYF	NA	TRBJ2-7	TRBD1	TRBV2
TGTGCCAGTAGTGGGGACTTCGAAGCTTTCTTT	CASSGDFEAFF	NA	TRBJ1-1	NA	TRBV19
TGCGCCAGCAGCCCAGGGTACGAGCAGTACTTC	CASSPGYEQYF	NA	TRBJ2-7	NA	TRBV10-2
TGTGCCAGCCAATTTACAGAGAACACTGAAGCTTTCTTT	CASQFTENTEAFF	NA	TRBJ1-1	NA	TRBV25-1
TGCGCCAGCAGCCAAGAGGTAGCGGGGGGGCTCAATGAGCAGTTCTTC	CASSQEVAGGLNEQFF	NA	TRBJ2-1	TRBD2	TRBV4-3
TGTGCCAGCAGCCAAGAGCAGATAACAGATGAAAAACTGTTTTTT	CASSQEQITDEKLFF	NA	TRBJ1-4	NA	TRBV4-1
TGTGCCAGCAGCTTCACAGGGGGAGACCTAAACTATGGCTACACCTTC	CASSFTGGDLNYGYTF	NA	TRBJ1-2	TRBD1	TRBV7-9
TGCAGCGTCAGTCGTAGGGGAGAGGAGACCCAGTACTTC	CSVSRRGEETQYF	few	TRBJ2-5	NA	TRBV29-1
TGTGCCAGCGTTCTGGGACTTAACACCGGGGAGCTGTTTTTT	CASVLGLNTGELFF	NA	TRBJ2-2	NA	TRBV5-6
TGCAGCGTTACAGGACTAGCGGCCGGTCGGGAGCAGTACTTC	CSVTGLAAGREQYF	NA	TRBJ2-7	TRBD2	TRBV29-1
TGCGCCAGCAGCCAAGCTAGCGGGCCCACAGATACGCAGTATTTT	CASSQASGPTDTQYF	NA	TRBJ2-3	TRBD2	TRBV4-3
TGTGCCAGCAGCGATCCGTCAGGACAGGCTACCATGAACACTGAAGCTTTCTTT	CASSDPSGQATMNTEAFF	NA	TRBJ1-1	TRBD1	TRBV9
TGTGCCAGCAGCTTCGGACAGGGCACGAACACCGGGGAGCTGTTTTTT	CASSFGQGTNTGELFF	NA	TRBJ2-2	TRBD1	TRBV7-3
TGTGCCAGCAGCGCACCACTAGCGGGGGGGCCATATGAGCAGTTCTTC	CASSAPLAGGPYEQFF	NA	TRBJ2-1	TRBD2	TRBV9
TGTGCCAGCAGTGGGGACGGAGCATCTGAAGCTTTCTTT	CASSGDGASEAFF	NA	TRBJ1-1	NA	TRBV27
TGTGCCAGCAGTGGTTTCGGCAATCAGCCCCAGCATTTT	CASSGFGNQPQHF	NA	TRBJ1-5	NA	TRBV7-9
TGTGCCTGGAGTGTAGGGTGGGGCAGCCACTATGGCTACACCTTC	CAWSVGWGSHYGYTF	NA	TRBJ1-2	NA	TRBV30
TGCAGCGATTCGGGGAATAAAGCCTACAATGAGCAGTTCTTC	CSDSGNKAYNEQFF	NA	TRBJ2-1	NA	TRBV29-1